This TCR beta chain was recorded in a study of T cell responses to AZD1222 COVID-19 vaccine. Study-wide results and limits: Donors were chiefly white British, with a greater number of females, and clonal diversity was perhaps underestimated. Only a handful of individuals given AZD1222 were seropositive at baseline. Researchers took repertoire samples only after the peak T cell response had come. Spike-wide coverage was observed for vaccine-associated CD4 TCRs, with dominant responses at 160-218 and 743-854.

The germline CDR1 and CDR2 sequences are MNHEY and SVGEGT. The CDR3 covers 16 residues. V lost 6 bases and J lost 5; bases outside the gene matches: 10. This clone was seen once. Its target is unknown. TCRdb's table, derived via immunoSEQ multiplex PCR, lists solely in-frame clones and lacks some. This table holds roughly 140,000 clones, approximately 90% found once. The V and J genes are TRBV6-2 or TRBV6-3 and TRBJ2-5, with 12 nucleotides matching TRBD2. The sequence derives from an adult who received the AZD1222 COVID-19 vaccine. This specimen consisted of peripheral blood, obtained 28 days after the second AZD1222 dose. The CDR3 sequence is CASSQTSGGPGETQYF. The CDR3 DNA reads as TGTGCCAGCAGCCAGACTAGCGGGGGCCCGGGGGAGACCCAGTACTTC.